These 15 T cell receptor beta chains originate from one sample sequenced in a study of beta chain features in type 1 diabetes. TCRB transcripts that were expressed got sequenced, as all of the isolated RNA had been reverse transcribed. Profiled with immunoSEQ multiplex PCR; TCRdb holds only in-frame clones, not every one. The sample includes 200,000 to 300,000 clones, around a quarter seen only once; the top ten take 3.5% to 4%. The sequencing sample was made of central memory CD4+ T cells from blood. The receptors shown here come from a man aged 30-40 years in good health.

This clone showed up many times. This CDR3 is also generated by other DNA sequences in the sample. The chain uses TRBV7-2 and TRBJ2-4; D is unclear. CDR3 size: 13 residues. Trimming took 5 bases from V and 0 from J, leaving 5 bases between them. Germline V CDR1 and CDR2: SGHTA, FQGNSA. The CDR3 sequence is CASSPRAKNIQYF. The CDR3 region has the DNA TGTGCCAGCAGCCCTCGAGCCAAAAACATTCAGTACTTC.

J is TRBJ2-4 and V is TRBV27; D is undetermined. CDR1 and CDR2 from the germline V gene are MNHEY and SMNVEV (reference sequence). The CDR3 contains 13 residues. V dropped 2 bases and J dropped 8 bases, with 10 bases sitting between them. The CDR3 protein is CASSLRQTDIQYF. CDR3 bases: TGTGCCAGCAGTTTACGACAAACAGACATTCAGTACTTC.

The V and J genes are TRBV11-2 and TRBJ2-7; 7 bases are shared with TRBD1. Germline lookup yields CDR1 SGHAT and CDR2 FQNNGV. V gave up 4 bases and J gave up 6 bases; unmatched junction bases: 12. The CDR3 has 15 residues. The CDR3 bases are TGTGCCAGCAGCTCCCTGGTTAAAGGGGGCGGCGAGCAGTACTTC. As protein: CASSSLVKGGGEQYF.

The chain combines TRBV25-1 with TRBJ1-4, with 9 nucleotides matching TRBD1. Germline CDR1 MGHDK, CDR2 SYGVNS. There are 15 residues in the CDR3. Trimming cost V 2 bases and J 8 bases; bases outside gene matches: 6. CDR3 residues: CASSETGGLREKLFF. Here the CDR3 DNA reads TGTGCCAGCAGTGAAACAGGGGGCCTCAGGGAAAAACTGTTTTTT.

Points on this clone: At the DNA level, this CDR3 is encoded by other sequences in the same sample as well. This chain connects TRBV9 to TRBJ2-2, with D perhaps TRBD2 (6 bases). This CDR3 is built from 16 residues. The V and J ends lost 0 bases and 2 bases respectively, with 11 bases between them. The V gene's germline CDR1 is SGDLS and CDR2 YYNGEE. DNA for the CDR3: TGTGCCAGCAGCGTAGGAGCGGGCGGCAACACCGGGGAGCTGTTTTTT. It is translated as CASSVGAGGNTGELFF.

The chain recombines TRBV30 with TRBJ1-6, with D unclear. This CDR3 has 16 amino acids. Trimming removed 7 bases from V and 0 bases from J, with 16 bases in between. Looked up from germline, CDR1 is GTSNPN and CDR2 is SVGIG (reference sequence). CDR3: CASSLGAYSYNSPLHF. The CDR3 DNA is TGTGCCTCCTCCCTGGGCGCCTACTCCTATAATTCACCCCTCCACTTT.

Here the CDR3 reads CASSSTGGRPQHF. The DNA of the CDR3 is TGTGCCAGCAGCTCGACAGGGGGGAGGCCCCAGCATTTT. The chain uses TRBV7-9 and TRBJ1-5; TRBD1 aligns across 9 bases. Germline V CDR1 and CDR2: SEHNR, FQNEAQ (reference sequence). Germline trimming cut 4 bases from V and 9 bases from J; bases unmatched to any gene: 4. This CDR3 has 13 amino acids.

In its sample, this clone was seen a few times. The V call is TRBV5-1, the J call TRBJ2-5, with 8 bases matching TRBD1. The germline V gene has CDR1 SGHRS and CDR2 YFSETQ. Trimming took 2 bases from V and 3 from J; bases not matched to a gene: 3. The CDR3 has 14 residues. CDR3 sequence reads: CASSFGTGKETQYF. The CDR3 DNA reads as TGCGCCAGCAGCTTTGGGACAGGAAAAGAGACCCAGTACTTC.

The rearrangement uses TRBV5-4 and TRBJ2-5; the D is unclear. This CDR3 is built from 12 residues. V was shortened by 0 bases and J by 3 bases, with 3 bases between the two germline ends. Germline V lookup: CDR1 SGHNT, CDR2 YYREEE (reference sequence). The CDR3 DNA sequence: TGTGCCAGCAGCTTGGGGGAAGAGACCCAGTACTTC. It is translated as CASSLGEETQYF.

This chain uses TRBV13 with TRBJ1-1; D possibly corresponds to TRBD1 (5 bases). Germline assignment: CDR1 PRHDT and CDR2 FYEKMQ (reference sequence). The CDR3 spans 14 residues. V lost 2 bases to trimming and J lost 2 bases, with 9 bases between them. The CDR3 nucleotides are TGTGCCAGCAGCTTAAAGGGGAGTAACACTGAAGCTTTCTTT. Amino acids: CASSLKGSNTEAFF.

The V call is TRBV29-1, the J call TRBJ2-1, with a possible D match to TRBD2 (6 bases). Between the trimmed V and J ends, which lost 6 bases and 3 bases, there was a span of 15 bases. Germline V gene data show CDR1 as SQVTM and CDR2 as ANQGSEA. The CDR3 covers 14 residues. CDR3 protein: CSVDSGRRYNEQFF. The CDR3 nucleotides read TGCAGCGTCGATAGCGGACGTCGCTACAATGAGCAGTTCTTC.

The rearrangement uses TRBV4-3 and TRBJ2-7; 7 bases fit TRBD2. Germline V gives CDR1 LGHNA, CDR2 YSLEER. The CDR3 loop spans 14 amino acids. J was trimmed by 3 bases and V by 1 base; bases with no gene match: 3. The CDR3 loop reads CASSQAPGGYEQYF. The CDR3 DNA is TGCGCCAGCAGCCAAGCCCCGGGGGGCTACGAGCAGTACTTC.

V gene TRBV6-5 combines with J gene TRBJ1-1; the D gene is possibly TRBD1 (5 bases). The CDR3 loop spans 14 amino acids. CDR1 is MNHEY, CDR2 SVGAGI, per germline. Deletions cut 6 bases from V and 0 bases from J, with 11 bases between. CDR3 sequence: CASRLTVMNTEAFF. Here the CDR3 DNA reads TGTGCCAGCAGGCTGACAGTCATGAACACTGAAGCTTTCTTT.

This chain connects TRBV6-5 to TRBJ2-3, with D possibly TRBD1 on 6 matching bases. Trimming stripped 10 bases from V and 4 bases from J, with 18 bases between. This CDR3 region has 14 residues. In germline, CDR1 is MNHEY, CDR2 SVGAGI. The DNA for the CDR3 is TGTGCCACCCTTCTAGGGGGTTCGGCAGATACGCAGTATTTT. Amino acids: CATLLGGSADTQYF.

This chain connects TRBV7-9 to TRBJ1-1; 9 nucleotides line up with TRBD1. The CDR3 covers 16 residues. Germline trimming cut 5 bases from V and 4 bases from J; bases unmatched to any gene: 11. Germline V CDR1 and CDR2: SEHNR, FQNEAQ (reference sequence). Here the CDR3 reads CASSPDGTGWSTEAFF. The CDR3 DNA follows: TGTGCCAGCAGCCCAGATGGGACAGGGTGGAGCACTGAAGCTTTCTTT.